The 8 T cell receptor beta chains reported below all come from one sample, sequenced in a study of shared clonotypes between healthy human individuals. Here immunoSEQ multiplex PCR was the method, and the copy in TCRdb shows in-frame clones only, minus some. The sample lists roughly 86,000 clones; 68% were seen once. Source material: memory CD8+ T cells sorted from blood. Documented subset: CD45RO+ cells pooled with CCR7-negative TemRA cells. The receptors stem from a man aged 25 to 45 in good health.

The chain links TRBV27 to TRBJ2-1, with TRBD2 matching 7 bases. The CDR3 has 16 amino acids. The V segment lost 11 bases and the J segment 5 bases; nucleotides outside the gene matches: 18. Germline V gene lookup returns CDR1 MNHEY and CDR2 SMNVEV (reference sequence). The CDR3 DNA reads TGTGCCGCCAGCAGTATCGGCAGGGAGGGGCACAATGAGCAGTTCTTC. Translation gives CAASSIGREGHNEQFF.

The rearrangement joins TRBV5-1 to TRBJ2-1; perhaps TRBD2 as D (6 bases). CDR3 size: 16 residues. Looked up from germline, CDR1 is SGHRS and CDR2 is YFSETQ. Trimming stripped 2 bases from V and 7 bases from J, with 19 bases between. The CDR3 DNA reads TGCGCCAGCAGCTTCAGGCAAGACGGGAGTTGGAATGAGCAGTTCTTC. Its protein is CASSFRQDGSWNEQFF.

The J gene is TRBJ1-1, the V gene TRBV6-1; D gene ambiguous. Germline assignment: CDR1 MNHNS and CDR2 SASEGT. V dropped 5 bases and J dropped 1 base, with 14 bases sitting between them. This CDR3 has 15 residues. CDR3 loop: CASSKVLSSNTEAFF. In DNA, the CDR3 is TGTGCCAGCAGTAAGGTCCTGTCTTCGAACACTGAAGCTTTCTTT.

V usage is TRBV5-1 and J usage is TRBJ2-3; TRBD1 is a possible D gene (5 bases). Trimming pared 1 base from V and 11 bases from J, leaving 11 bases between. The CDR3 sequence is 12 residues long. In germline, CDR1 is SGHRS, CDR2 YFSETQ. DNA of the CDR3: TGCGCCAGCAGCTTGAAAGGGGTACAGCAGTATTTT. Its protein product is CASSLKGVQQYF. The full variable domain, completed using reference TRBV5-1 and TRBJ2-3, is KAGVTQTPRYLIKTRGQQVTLSCSPISGHRSVSWYQQTPGQGLQFLFEYFSETQRNKGNFPGRFSGRQFSNSRSEMNVSTLELGDSALYLCASSLKGVQQYFGPGTRLTVL.

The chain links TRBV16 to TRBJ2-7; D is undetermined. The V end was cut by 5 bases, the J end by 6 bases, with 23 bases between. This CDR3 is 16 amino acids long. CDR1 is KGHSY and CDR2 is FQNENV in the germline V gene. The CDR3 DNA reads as TGTGCCAGCAGCTCAACTTGGAATCCGACAATAAGCGAGCAGTACTTC. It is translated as CASSSTWNPTISEQYF.

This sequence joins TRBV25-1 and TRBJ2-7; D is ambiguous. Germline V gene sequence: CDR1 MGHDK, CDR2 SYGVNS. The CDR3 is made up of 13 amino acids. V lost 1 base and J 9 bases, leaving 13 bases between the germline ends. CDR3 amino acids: CASSESDHPGQYF. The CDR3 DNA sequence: TGTGCCAGCAGTGAATCTGACCACCCCGGGCAGTACTTC.

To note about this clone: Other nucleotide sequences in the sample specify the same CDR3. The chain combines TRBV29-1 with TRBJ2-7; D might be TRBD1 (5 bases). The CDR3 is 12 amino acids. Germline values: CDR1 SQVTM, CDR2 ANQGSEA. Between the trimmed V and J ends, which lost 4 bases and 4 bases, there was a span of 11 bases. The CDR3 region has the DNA TGCAGCGTTGTAACAGGCGGATACGAGCAGTACTTC. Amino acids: CSVVTGGYEQYF.

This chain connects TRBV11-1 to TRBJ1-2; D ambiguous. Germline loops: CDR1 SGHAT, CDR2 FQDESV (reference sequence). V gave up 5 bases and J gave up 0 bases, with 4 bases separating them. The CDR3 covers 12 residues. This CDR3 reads CASSGANYGYTF. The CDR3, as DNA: TGTGCCAGCAGCGGAGCTAACTATGGCTACACCTTC.